These 14 T cell receptor beta chains share one sample of origin, sequenced in a study of shared clonotypes between healthy human individuals. Sequencing was performed with immunoSEQ multiplex PCR; in TCRdb, only in-frame clones are kept and a portion is missing. This sample has 550,000 to 600,000 clones, with around three quarters found just once. Sequenced sample: PBMCs. Receptors originate from a woman in her thirties or forties in good health. Some clones in this sample may be carry-over from other donors' samples.

This clone has only a few counts. This CDR3 is also generated by other DNA sequences in the sample. The V and J genes are TRBV7-9 and TRBJ2-5; D ambiguous. Germline V gene sequence: CDR1 SEHNR, CDR2 FQNEAQ (reference sequence). The CDR3 length is 12 residues. V was cut by 5 bases and J by 5 bases, with 9 bases left in between. The CDR3 DNA follows: TGTGCCAGCAGCCCCGCCGGGGAGACCCAGTACTTC. This codes for CASSPAGETQYF. Supplemented by reference TRBV7-9 and TRBJ2-5, the full variable domain reads DTGVSQNPRHKITKRGQNVTFRCDPISEHNRLYWYRQTLGQGPEFLTYFQNEAQLEKSRLLSDRFSAERPKGSFSTLEIQRTEQGDSAMYLCASSPAGETQYFGPGTRLLVL.

This chain uses TRBV18 with TRBJ1-4; D is undetermined. V gave up 1 base and J gave up 8 bases, with 17 bases separating them. CDR1 KGHSH and CDR2 LQKENI come from the germline V gene. The CDR3 length is 16 residues. The CDR3 loop reads CASSPLSPGVGEKLFF. The CDR3 bases are TGTGCCAGCTCACCACTATCCCCCGGGGTGGGCGAAAAACTGTTTTTT.

This sequence joins TRBV6-1 and TRBJ2-7; 8 bases align to TRBD1. J gave up 2 bases and V 1 base, and 7 bases lay outside the gene matches. The CDR3 is 16 residues long. Germline V CDR1 and CDR2: MNHNS, SASEGT. The CDR3 here is CASSEGRQGFTYEQYF. The CDR3 nucleotides are TGTGCCAGCAGTGAAGGGCGACAGGGGTTCACCTACGAGCAGTACTTC.

This sequence joins TRBV29-1 and TRBJ2-7; no clear D gene. This CDR3 is 14 amino acids long. The germline V gene has CDR1 SQVTM and CDR2 ANQGSEA. With 3 bases removed from V and 0 bases from J, the gap between germline ends came to 12 bases. The CDR3 bases are TGCAGCGTTGATCAGACGGGTTCCTCCTACGAGCAGTACTTC. Its translation is CSVDQTGSSYEQYF.

This clone is a singleton in its sample. A far bigger clonotype differs at one base, so this is likely a read error. Distinct nucleotide sequences in the sample also encode this CDR3. The gene calls are TRBV4-3 and TRBJ2-4, with D possibly being TRBD2 (6 bases). Per germline, CDR1 LGHNA and CDR2 YSLEER. This CDR3 is 15 amino acids long. The chain's CDR3 is CASSQDGARGDIQYF. The CDR3 nucleotides are TGCGCCAGTAGCCAAGATGGGGCGCGCGGGGACATTCAGTACTTC.

The J gene is TRBJ2-5, the V gene TRBV28; 14 bases line up with TRBD2. V lost 5 bases to trimming and J lost 3 bases; unmatched junction nucleotides: 8. CDR1 and CDR2 from the germline V gene are MDHEN and SYDVKM. CDR3 length: 17 amino acids. Written as DNA, the CDR3 is TGTGCCAGCAGTGCGCCTAGACTAGCGGGAGGGAAAGAGACCCAGTACTTC. Amino acids: CASSAPRLAGGKETQYF.

As concerns this clone: A far larger clone is one nucleotide away, so this likely arose from a read error. J is TRBJ2-2 and V is TRBV10-3; no firm D call. The CDR3 runs 13 residues. Germline CDR1 ENHRY, CDR2 SYGVKD. V was clipped by 4 bases and J by 4 bases, with 7 bases between them. This chain's CDR3 is CAISGRATGELFF. For the CDR3, the DNA is TGTGCCATCAGTGGTAGGGCCACCGGGGAGCTGTTTTTT.

The chain employs TRBV28 and TRBJ1-1; D not certain. Trimming removed 6 bases from V and 4 bases from J, with 15 bases in between. The CDR3 spans 14 residues. Germline V gene data show CDR1 as MDHEN and CDR2 as SYDVKM. The CDR3 region has the DNA TGTGCCAGCAGGAGCCGGGAGGGAGGCACTGAAGCTTTCTTT. Translated: CASRSREGGTEAFF.

The chain is built from TRBV28 and TRBJ2-7; TRBD2 matches at 11 bases. CDR3 size: 16 residues. The junction had 12 bases not matched to a gene; V was cut back by 6 bases and J by 5 bases. From germline, CDR1 is MDHEN and CDR2 SYDVKM. The CDR3 DNA is TGTGCCAGCAGGTCCGGGACTAGCGGCGGTCGGAACGAGCAGTACTTC. Translation gives CASRSGTSGGRNEQYF.

The gene calls are TRBV7-3 and TRBJ2-1, with 10 bases identical to TRBD2. The CDR3 loop spans 17 amino acids. Germline V lookup: CDR1 SGHTA, CDR2 FQGTGA. The ends lost 4 bases at V and 3 bases at J; junction bases unmatched: 9. The chain's CDR3 is CASSSNSLAGGYNEQFF. CDR3 DNA: TGTGCCAGCAGCTCCAATTCCTTAGCGGGGGGCTACAATGAGCAGTTCTTC.

The chain links TRBV23-1 to TRBJ1-2; maybe TRBD1 (6 bases). TRBV23-1 is given ORF status, its function remaining uncertain. Trimming shortened V by 0 bases and J by 4 bases, and 9 bases separated the two germline ends. This CDR3 is built from 14 residues. In nucleotides, the CDR3 is TGCGCCAGCAGTCAATCGGACAGCCCCTATGGCTACACCTTC. Translated, it gives CASSQSDSPYGYTF.

The V gene is TRBV6-1, the J gene TRBJ1-2, with TRBD1 matching 7 bases. The CDR3 extends over 15 amino acids. Germline values: CDR1 MNHNS, CDR2 SASEGT. V shed 2 bases, J shed 7 bases, and the junction held 10 bases outside the gene matches. The CDR3 loop is CASSEHSGGFAGYTF. CDR3 DNA sequence: TGTGCCAGCAGTGAACATTCAGGGGGGTTCGCTGGCTACACCTTC.

The chain has TRBV2 and TRBJ1-2, with 7 bases matching TRBD1. The CDR3 length is 14 residues. Germline-derived CDR1 and CDR2 are SNHLY and FYNNEI. Losses at the gene ends were 7 bases for V and 0 bases for J; bases not matched to a gene: 5. The CDR3 loop is CASNSDRTNYGYTF. In DNA, the CDR3 is TGTGCCAGCAACTCGGACAGGACTAACTATGGCTACACCTTC.

V gene TRBV10-3 combines with J gene TRBJ2-3, with D unclear. V lost 2 bases and J 4 bases, leaving 7 bases between the germline ends. CDR3 length: 13 amino acids. Germline values: CDR1 ENHRY, CDR2 SYGVKD. CDR3 nucleotide sequence: TGTGCCATCAGTGAGGCCCGCCCAGATACGCAGTATTTT. Encoded protein: CAISEARPDTQYF.